These 12 T cell receptor beta chains were all obtained from the same sample, sequenced in a study of cytomegalovirus exposure and HLA in healthy donors. The study ran its PCR with 60 Vbeta and 13 Jbeta primers. Produced via immunoSEQ multiplex PCR; TCRdb's table is partial and in-frame only. Its clone listing holds some 150,000 clones. The sample taken for sequencing was PBMCs. Receptors originate from a woman younger than 35 in good health and CMV-seronegative.

The V call is TRBV29-1, the J call TRBJ1-1; the D gene is possibly TRBD1 (5 bases). Germline V gives CDR1 SQVTM, CDR2 ANQGSEA. Trimming took off 4 bases at V and 0 bases at J, with 9 bases between the two ends. The CDR3 extends over 13 amino acids. The CDR3 DNA follows: TGCAGCGTTGCGGGGGGTATGAACACTGAAGCTTTCTTT. The encoded protein is CSVAGGMNTEAFF. The variable domain in full, completed from reference TRBV29-1 and TRBJ1-1, reads SAVISQKPSRDICQRGTSLTIQCQVDSQVTMMFWYRQQPGQSLTLIATANQGSEATYESGFVIDKFPISRPNLTFSTLTVSNMSPEDSSIYLCSVAGGMNTEAFFGQGTRLTVV.

V gene TRBV7-2 combines with J gene TRBJ1-2; D is perhaps TRBD1 (6 bases). V lost 8 bases, J lost 4 bases, and 14 bases lay in between. Looked up from germline, CDR1 is SGHTA and CDR2 is FQGNSA. The CDR3 runs 13 residues. CDR3 DNA: TGTGCCAGCGGGGTTAGGGGGACCTATGGCTACACCTTC. It is translated as CASGVRGTYGYTF.

The chain combines TRBV27 with TRBJ1-2; D remains ambiguous. The CDR3 sequence is 14 residues long. Deletions cut 0 bases from V and 5 bases from J, with 10 bases between. The germline V gene encodes CDR1 MNHEY and CDR2 SMNVEV (reference sequence). The CDR3 sequence: CASSLSQSTYGYTF. CDR3 nucleotide sequence: TGTGCCAGCAGTTTATCTCAGTCGACATATGGCTACACCTTC.

V usage is TRBV7-3 and J usage is TRBJ2-7, with TRBD1 identical over 10 bases. This CDR3 has 16 residues. Germline trimming cut 4 bases from V and 6 bases from J; bases unmatched to any gene: 12. Germline V gene lookup returns CDR1 SGHTA and CDR2 FQGTGA. The CDR3 sequence: CASSWGSRDRGFEQYF. The CDR3 DNA is TGTGCCAGCAGCTGGGGATCCCGGGACAGGGGATTCGAGCAGTACTTC.

The gene calls are TRBV2 and TRBJ2-1, with D perhaps TRBD1 (6 bases). This CDR3 is 11 amino acids long. Germline V gene lookup returns CDR1 SNHLY and CDR2 FYNNEI. Trimming removed 6 bases from V and 14 bases from J, with 14 bases in between. CDR3 amino acids: CASSGAPGEFF. The CDR3 DNA reads as TGTGCCAGCAGCGGGGCCCCAGGGGAGTTCTTC.

V is TRBV4-1 and J is TRBJ2-7; D remains ambiguous. Trimming pared 0 bases from V and 7 bases from J, leaving 19 bases between. The germline CDR1 and CDR2 sequences are MGHRA and YSYEKL. The CDR3 has 16 residues. In DNA form, the CDR3 reads TGCGCCAGCAGCCAAGATGACACTGAACCACTCCCGGAGCAGTACTTC. Its translation: CASSQDDTEPLPEQYF.

CDR3 sequence: CASSQRGPGQGIYGYTF. The CDR3 DNA reads TGCGCCAGCAGCCAAAGAGGTCCGGGACAGGGGATTTATGGCTACACCTTC. V gene TRBV4-1 combines with J gene TRBJ1-2; 10 bases line up with TRBD1. J lost 5 bases, V lost 2 bases, and 11 bases had no gene match. The CDR3 is 17 amino acids. CDR1 is MGHRA, CDR2 YSYEKL, per germline.

This chain connects TRBV12-2 to TRBJ2-7; the table's D gene call, TRBD1, was not cross checked with the DNA. TRBV12-2 is given as a pseudogene. The CDR3 is 15 amino acids. The CDR3, as DNA: TGTGCAAGTCGCTTTCTACAGGGGCTAACCTACGAGCAGTACGTC. As protein: CASRFLQGLTYEQYV.

The chain recombines TRBV5-1 with TRBJ1-1; D unresolved. This CDR3 has 17 amino acids. V lost 1 base to trimming and J lost 5 bases, with 21 bases between them. Germline loops: CDR1 SGHRS, CDR2 YFSETQ. The CDR3 DNA sequence: TGCGCCAGCAGCTTGTTCTCATTGGGCCCTTCGAGTACTGAAGCTTTCTTT. It specifies CASSLFSLGPSSTEAFF.

The V call is TRBV7-6, the J call TRBJ2-7; TRBD2 might be the D (6 bases). CDR1 SGHVS and CDR2 FNYEAQ come from the germline V gene. This CDR3 is 14 amino acids long. Trimming removed 5 bases from V and 4 bases from J, with 15 bases in between. This CDR3 reads CASSPGTSSYEQYF. For the CDR3, the DNA is TGTGCCAGCAGCCCAGGTACTAGCTCTTACGAGCAGTACTTC. The entire variable domain, with the rest obtained from reference TRBV7-6 and TRBJ2-7, is as follows: GAGVSQSPRYKVTKRGQDVALRCDPISGHVSLYWYRQALGQGPEFLTYFNYEAQQDKSGLPNDRFSAERPEGSISTLTIQRTEQRDSAMYRCASSPGTSSYEQYFGPGTRLTVT.

The chain employs TRBV6-5 and TRBJ2-3; D call uncertain. This CDR3 is built from 15 residues. From germline, CDR1 is MNHEY and CDR2 SVGAGI. V was cut by 4 bases and J by 0 bases, with 11 bases left in between. CDR3 sequence (DNA): TGTGCCAGCAGTTTACAACATCCTAGCACAGATACGCAGTATTTT. Its translation: CASSLQHPSTDTQYF.

This chain links TRBV5-6 with TRBJ2-1; perhaps TRBD2 as D (5 bases). CDR1 and CDR2 from the germline V gene are SGHDT and YYEEEE. The CDR3 covers 16 residues. Trimming left V 4 bases short and J 7 bases short, with 21 bases between. CDR3 in DNA: TGTGCCAGCAGCCACCTGCTCTCCGGGAATAAGAATGAGCAGTTCTTC. Translated: CASSHLLSGNKNEQFF. The whole variable domain, remainder taken from reference TRBV5-6 and TRBJ2-1, is DAGVTQSPTHLIKTRGQQVTLRCSPKSGHDTVSWYQQALGQGPQFIFQYYEEEERQRGNFPDRFSGHQFPNYSSELNVNALLLGDSALYLCASSHLLSGNKNEQFFGPGTRLTVL.